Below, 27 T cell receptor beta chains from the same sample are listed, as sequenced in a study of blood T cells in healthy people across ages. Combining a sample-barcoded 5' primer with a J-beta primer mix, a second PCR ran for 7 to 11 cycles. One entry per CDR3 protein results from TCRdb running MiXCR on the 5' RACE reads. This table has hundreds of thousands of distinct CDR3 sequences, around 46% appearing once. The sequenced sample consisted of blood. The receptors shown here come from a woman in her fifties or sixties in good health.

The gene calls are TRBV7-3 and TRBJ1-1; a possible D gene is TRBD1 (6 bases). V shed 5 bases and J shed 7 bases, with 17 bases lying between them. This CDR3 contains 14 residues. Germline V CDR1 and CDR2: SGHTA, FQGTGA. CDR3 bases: TGTGCCAGCAGCCGATCCGACAGGATAAGTGAAGCTTTCTTT. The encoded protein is CASSRSDRISEAFF. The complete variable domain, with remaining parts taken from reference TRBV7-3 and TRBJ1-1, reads GAGVSQTPSNKVTEKGKYVELRCDPISGHTALYWYRQSLGQGPEFLIYFQGTGAADDSGLPNDRFFAVRPEGSVSTLKIQRTERGDSAVYLCASSRSDRISEAFFGQGTRLTVV.

The CDR3 DNA sequence: TGCAGTGCTATTTCCAATTCGGGGGGTGGCTCACCCCTCCACTTT. Encoded protein: CSAISNSGGGSPLHF. The V gene is TRBV20-1, the J gene TRBJ1-6; D may be TRBD1 (5 bases). Deletions cut 4 bases from V and 10 bases from J, with 20 bases between. Germline V CDR1 and CDR2: DFQATT, SNEGSKA (reference sequence). The CDR3 sequence is 15 residues long.

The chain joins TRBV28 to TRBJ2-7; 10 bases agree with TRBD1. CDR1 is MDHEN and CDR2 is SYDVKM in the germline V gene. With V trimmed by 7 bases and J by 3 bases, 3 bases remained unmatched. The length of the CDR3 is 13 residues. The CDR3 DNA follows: TGTGCCAGCACCGACAGGGGGCTCTACGAGCAGTACTTC. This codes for CASTDRGLYEQYF.

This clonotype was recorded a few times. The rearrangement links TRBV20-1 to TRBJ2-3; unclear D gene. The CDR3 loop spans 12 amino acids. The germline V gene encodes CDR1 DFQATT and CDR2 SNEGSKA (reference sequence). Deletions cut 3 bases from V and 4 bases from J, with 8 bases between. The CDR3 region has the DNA TGCAGTGCTAGGCGGACGGCAGATACGCAGTATTTT. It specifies CSARRTADTQYF.

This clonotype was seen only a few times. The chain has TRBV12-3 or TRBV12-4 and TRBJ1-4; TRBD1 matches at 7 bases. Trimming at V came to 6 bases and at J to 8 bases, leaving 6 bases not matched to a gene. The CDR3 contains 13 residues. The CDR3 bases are TGTGCCAGCAGCATGACAGGGAAAGAAAAACTGTTTTTT. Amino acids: CASSMTGKEKLFF.

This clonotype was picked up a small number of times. CDR3 residues: CAIASSRDYMYEQYF. For the CDR3, the DNA is TGTGCCATCGCCAGCTCTAGGGACTATATGTACGAGCAGTACTTC. This chain uses TRBV10-3 with TRBJ2-7; 7 bases fit TRBD2. With V trimmed by 8 bases and J by 4 bases, 14 bases remained unmatched. The CDR3 is 15 residues long. In germline, CDR1 is ENHRY, CDR2 SYGVKD.

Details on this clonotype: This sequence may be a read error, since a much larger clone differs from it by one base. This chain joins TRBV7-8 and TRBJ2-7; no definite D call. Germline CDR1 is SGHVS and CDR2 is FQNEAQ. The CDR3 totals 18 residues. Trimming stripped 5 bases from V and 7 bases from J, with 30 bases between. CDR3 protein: CASSDRGLAEILNNEQYF. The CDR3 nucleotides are TGTGCCAGCAGCGATCGAGGATTGGCGGAGATACTAAACAATGAGCAGTACTTC.

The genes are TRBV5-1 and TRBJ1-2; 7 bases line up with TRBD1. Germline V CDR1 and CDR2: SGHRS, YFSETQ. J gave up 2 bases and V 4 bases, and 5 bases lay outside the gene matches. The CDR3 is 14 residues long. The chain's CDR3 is CASSAAGQNYGYTF. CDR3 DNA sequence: TGCGCCAGCAGCGCCGCGGGACAGAACTATGGCTACACCTTC. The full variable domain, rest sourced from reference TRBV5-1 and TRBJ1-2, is KAGVTQTPRYLIKTRGQQVTLSCSPISGHRSVSWYQQTPGQGLQFLFEYFSETQRNKGNFPGRFSGRQFSNSRSEMNVSTLELGDSALYLCASSAAGQNYGYTFGSGTRLTVV.

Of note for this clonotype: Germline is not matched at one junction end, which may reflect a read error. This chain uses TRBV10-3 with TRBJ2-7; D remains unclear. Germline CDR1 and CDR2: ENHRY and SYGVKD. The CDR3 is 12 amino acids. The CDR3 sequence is CVISVDTHEQYF. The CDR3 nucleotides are TGTGTCATCAGTGTCGACACACACGAGCAGTACTTC.

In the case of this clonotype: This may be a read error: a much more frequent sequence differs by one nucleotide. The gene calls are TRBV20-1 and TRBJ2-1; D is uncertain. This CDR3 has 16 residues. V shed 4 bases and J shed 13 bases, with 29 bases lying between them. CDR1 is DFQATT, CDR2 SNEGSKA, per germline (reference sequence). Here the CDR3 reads CSAKYLPTGRKETQFF. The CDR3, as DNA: TGCAGTGCTAAATACCTGCCAACGGGCCGAAAAGAGACCCAGTTCTTC.

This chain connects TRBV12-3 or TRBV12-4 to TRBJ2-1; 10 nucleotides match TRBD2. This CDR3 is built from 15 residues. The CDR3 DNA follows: TGTGTCGGGGGAATAGCTAGCGGGGGATACAATGAGCAGTTCTTC. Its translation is CVGGIASGGYNEQFF.

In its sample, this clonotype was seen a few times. The DNA for the CDR3 is TGTGCCAGCAGTTATATAGACAATGAGCAGTTCTTC. Its protein product is CASSYIDNEQFF. This chain joins TRBV6-2 or TRBV6-3 and TRBJ2-1; D call uncertain. This CDR3 has 12 residues. Germline V CDR1 and CDR2: MNHEY, SVGEGT. V shed 3 bases and J shed 5 bases, with 5 bases lying between them.

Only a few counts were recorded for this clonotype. CDR3 in amino acids: CASSPLRQNYEQYF. In DNA form, the CDR3 reads TGTGCCAGCTCACCACTGCGCCAAAACTACGAGCAGTACTTC. The chain is built from TRBV18 and TRBJ2-5; D remains ambiguous. The end of the DNA aligns better with TRBJ2-7, so the J call may be wrong. CDR1 is KGHSH and CDR2 is LQKENI in the germline V gene. This CDR3 has 14 residues.

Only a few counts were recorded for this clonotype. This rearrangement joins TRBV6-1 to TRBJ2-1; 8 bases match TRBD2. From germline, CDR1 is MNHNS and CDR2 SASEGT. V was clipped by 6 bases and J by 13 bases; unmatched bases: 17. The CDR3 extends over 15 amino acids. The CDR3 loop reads CASSARLATSGSQFF. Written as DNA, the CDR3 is TGTGCCAGCAGCGCTCGACTAGCGACCTCAGGGTCACAGTTCTTC.

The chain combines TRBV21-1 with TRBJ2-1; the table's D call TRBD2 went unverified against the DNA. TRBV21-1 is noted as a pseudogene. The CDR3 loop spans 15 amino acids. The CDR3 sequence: CASSKKAGGWDEQFF. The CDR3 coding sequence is TGTGCCAGCAGCAAAAAAGCGGGAGGTTGGGATGAGCAGTTCTTC.

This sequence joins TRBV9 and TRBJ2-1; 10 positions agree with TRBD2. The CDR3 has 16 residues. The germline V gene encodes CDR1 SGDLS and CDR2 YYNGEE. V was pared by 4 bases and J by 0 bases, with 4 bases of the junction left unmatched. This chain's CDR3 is CASSPRTSGSYNEQFF. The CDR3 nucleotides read TGTGCCAGCAGCCCCCGGACTAGCGGCTCCTACAATGAGCAGTTCTTC.

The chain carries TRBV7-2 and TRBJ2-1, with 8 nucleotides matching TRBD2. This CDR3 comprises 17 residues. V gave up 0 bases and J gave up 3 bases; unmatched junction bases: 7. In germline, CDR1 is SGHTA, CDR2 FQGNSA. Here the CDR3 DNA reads TGTGCCAGCAGCTTAGCGCTGGCGGGGGGAAACTACAATGAGCAGTTCTTC. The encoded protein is CASSLALAGGNYNEQFF.

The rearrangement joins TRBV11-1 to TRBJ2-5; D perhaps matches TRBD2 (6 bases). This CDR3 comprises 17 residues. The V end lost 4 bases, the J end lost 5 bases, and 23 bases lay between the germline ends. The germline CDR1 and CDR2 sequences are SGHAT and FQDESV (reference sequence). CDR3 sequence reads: CASSSTWDGGTGETQYF. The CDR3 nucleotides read TGTGCCAGCAGCTCTACGTGGGACGGAGGGACGGGGGAGACCCAGTACTTC. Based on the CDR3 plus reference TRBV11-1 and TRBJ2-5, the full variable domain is EAEVAQSPRYKITEKSQAVAFWCDPISGHATLYWYRQILGQGPELLVQFQDESVVDDSQLPKDRFSAERLKGVDSTLKIQPAELGDSAMYLCASSSTWDGGTGETQYFGPGTRLLVL.

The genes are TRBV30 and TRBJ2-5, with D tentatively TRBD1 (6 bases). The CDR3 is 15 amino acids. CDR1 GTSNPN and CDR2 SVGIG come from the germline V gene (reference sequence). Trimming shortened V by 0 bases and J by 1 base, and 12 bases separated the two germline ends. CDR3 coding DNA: TGTGCCTGGAGTGTCACAGGGAGTGGCCAAGAGACCCAGTACTTC. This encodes CAWSVTGSGQETQYF.

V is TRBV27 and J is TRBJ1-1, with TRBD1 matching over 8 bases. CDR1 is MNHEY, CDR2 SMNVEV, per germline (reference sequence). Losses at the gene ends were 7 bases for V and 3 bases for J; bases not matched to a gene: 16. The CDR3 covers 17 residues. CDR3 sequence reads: CASTPLQGGKVDTEAFF. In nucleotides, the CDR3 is TGTGCCAGCACCCCTTTACAGGGGGGTAAGGTGGACACTGAAGCTTTCTTT.

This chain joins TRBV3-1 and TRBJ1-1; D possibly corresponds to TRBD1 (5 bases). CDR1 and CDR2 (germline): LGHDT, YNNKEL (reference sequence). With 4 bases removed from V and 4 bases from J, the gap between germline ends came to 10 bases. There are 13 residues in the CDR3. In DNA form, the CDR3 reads TGTGCCAGCAGCCGGGACGGGGGCACTGAAGCTTTCTTT. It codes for CASSRDGGTEAFF.

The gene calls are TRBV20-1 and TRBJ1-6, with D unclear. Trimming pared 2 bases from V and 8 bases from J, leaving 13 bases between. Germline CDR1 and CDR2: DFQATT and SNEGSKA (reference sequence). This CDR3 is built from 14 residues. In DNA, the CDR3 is TGCAGTGCTAGACCCCTCGGGTCGGATTCACCCCTCCACTTT. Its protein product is CSARPLGSDSPLHF.

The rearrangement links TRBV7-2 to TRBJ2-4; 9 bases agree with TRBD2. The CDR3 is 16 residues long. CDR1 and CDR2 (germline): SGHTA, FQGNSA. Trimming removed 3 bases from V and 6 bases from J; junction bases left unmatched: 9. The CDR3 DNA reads TGTGCCAGCAGCTTTAGAGGCGGGGGGGGCGGAAACATTCAGTACTTC. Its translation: CASSFRGGGGGNIQYF.

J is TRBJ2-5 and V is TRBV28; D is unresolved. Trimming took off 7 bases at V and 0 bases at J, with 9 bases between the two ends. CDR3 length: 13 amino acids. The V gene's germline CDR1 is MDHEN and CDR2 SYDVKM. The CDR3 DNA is TGTGCCAGCATCGCCCAATACCAAGAGACCCAGTACTTC. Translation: CASIAQYQETQYF.

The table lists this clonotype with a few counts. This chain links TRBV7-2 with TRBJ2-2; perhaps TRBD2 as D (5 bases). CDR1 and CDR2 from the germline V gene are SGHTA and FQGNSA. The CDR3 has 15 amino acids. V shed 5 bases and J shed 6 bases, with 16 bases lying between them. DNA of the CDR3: TGTGCCAGCAGCACGACTACCGGGCGCCCCGGGGAGCTGTTTTTT. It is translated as CASSTTTGRPGELFF.

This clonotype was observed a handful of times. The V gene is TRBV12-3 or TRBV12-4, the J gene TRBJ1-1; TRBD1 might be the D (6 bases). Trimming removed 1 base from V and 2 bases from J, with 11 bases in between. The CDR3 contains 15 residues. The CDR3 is CASSLVQGLNTEAFF. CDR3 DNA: TGTGCCAGCAGTTTAGTTCAGGGGCTTAACACTGAAGCTTTCTTT.

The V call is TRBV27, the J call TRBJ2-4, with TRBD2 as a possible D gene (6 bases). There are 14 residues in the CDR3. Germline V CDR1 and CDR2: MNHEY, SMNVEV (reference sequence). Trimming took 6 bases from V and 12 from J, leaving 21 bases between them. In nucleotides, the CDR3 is TGTGCCAGCAGCACGGGAGATCATGGGATGGCTCAGTACTTC. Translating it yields CASSTGDHGMAQYF.